This is a list of T cell receptor beta chains from one sample in a study of T cells in narcolepsy. Data came from immunoSEQ multiplex PCR; TCRdb stores just in-frame clones and leaves some out. This sample has some 29,000 clones, with around 87% found just once. The sequencing input was memory (CD45RA-) CD4+ T cells from blood. These receptors all come from a human donor in good health. CDR3s include the opening cysteine and the closing phenylalanine or tryptophan. A D gene is named only where the DNA matches it firmly. Size values are once, few and many counts, or a class for expanded clones, and some rows have none.

size: -
D: -
V: TRBV2
J: TRBJ1-5
CDR3: CASVALGNQPQHF
DNA: TGTGCCAGCGTGGCGTTAGGCAATCAGCCCCAGCATTTT

size: -
D: -
V: TRBV6-5
J: TRBJ1-3
CDR3: CASSTPSGNTIYF
DNA: TGTGCCAGCAGCACGCCCTCTGGAAACACCATATATTTT

size: -
D: TRBD2
V: TRBV7-9
J: TRBJ2-2
CDR3: CASTLGLAGGNTGELFF
DNA: TGTGCCAGCACCTTGGGACTAGCGGGGGGGAACACCGGGGAGCTGTTTTTT

size: few
D: -
V: TRBV6-1
J: TRBJ2-2
CDR3: CASSELGGRGTGELFF
DNA: TGTGCCAGCAGTGAGTTGGGGGGCAGGGGCACCGGGGAGCTGTTTTTT

size: -
D: -
V: TRBV9
J: TRBJ1-2
CDR3: CASSVKGSGQVNTF
DNA: TGTGCCAGCAGCGTTAAGGGGTCGGGACAAGTGAACACCTTC

size: -
D: TRBD1
V: TRBV11-2
J: TRBJ1-2
CDR3: CASSFLTGGNYGYTF
DNA: TGTGCCAGCAGCTTTCTGACAGGGGGCAACTATGGCTACACCTTC

size: -
D: -
V: TRBV4-1
J: TRBJ2-7
CDR3: CASSLLADYYEQYF
DNA: TGCGCCAGCAGCCTGCTAGCTGATTACTACGAGCAGTACTTC

size: -
D: TRBD1
V: TRBV4-2
J: TRBJ2-2
CDR3: CASSTNEGAGTGELFF
DNA: TGTGCCAGCTCAACAAACGAGGGGGCTGGCACCGGGGAGCTGTTTTTT

size: -
D: -
V: TRBV9
J: TRBJ1-2
CDR3: CASSVGGFQYGYTF
DNA: TGTGCCAGCAGCGTAGGTGGGTTTCAGTATGGCTACACCTTC

size: -
D: -
V: TRBV9
J: TRBJ2-6
CDR3: CASSALGTGANVLTF
DNA: TGTGCCAGCAGCGCCCTGGGGACTGGGGCCAACGTCCTGACTTTC

size: -
D: -
V: TRBV18
J: TRBJ2-5
CDR3: CASSPLPTLGLQETQYF
DNA: TGTGCCAGCTCACCACTACCCACACTAGGGCTCCAAGAGACCCAGTACTTC

size: -
D: -
V: TRBV30
J: TRBJ2-7
CDR3: CAWSGGGPSYEQYF
DNA: TGTGCCTGGAGTGGGGGGGGCCCCTCCTACGAGCAGTACTTC

size: once
D: TRBD2
V: TRBV4-3
J: TRBJ2-2
CDR3: CASSQDLSGRFTGELFF
DNA: TGCGCCAGCAGCCAAGATCTCAGCGGGAGATTCACCGGGGAGCTGTTTTTT

size: -
D: -
V: TRBV18
J: TRBJ2-1
CDR3: CASSSGKGSEQFF
DNA: TGTGCCAGCTCATCCGGGAAGGGATCCGAGCAGTTCTTC

size: -
D: TRBD2
V: TRBV7-2
J: TRBJ2-3
CDR3: CASSTGLARGDTQYF
DNA: TGTGCCAGCAGCACGGGACTAGCCAGGGGAGATACGCAGTATTTT

size: -
D: -
V: TRBV28
J: TRBJ1-5
CDR3: CASSFSGFGQPQHF
DNA: TGTGCCAGCAGTTTCTCAGGGTTTGGTCAGCCCCAGCATTTT

size: -
D: -
V: TRBV23-1
J: TRBJ2-3
CDR3: CASSPTSTTSTDTQYF
DNA: TGCGCCAGCAGCCCGACCTCTACTACTAGCACAGATACGCAGTATTTT

size: -
D: -
V: TRBV18
J: TRBJ2-2
CDR3: CASSIGNTGELFF
DNA: TGTGCCAGCTCAATAGGGAACACCGGGGAGCTGTTTTTT

size: -
D: -
V: TRBV9
J: TRBJ1-1
CDR3: CASSAEARREVNTEAFF
DNA: TGTGCCAGCAGCGCAGAAGCCAGGAGGGAGGTGAACACTGAAGCTTTCTTT

size: -
D: -
V: TRBV7-2
J: TRBJ2-3
CDR3: CASSSYSGYNTQYF
DNA: TGTGCCAGCAGCTCCTACAGCGGGTACAATACGCAGTATTTT

size: -
D: -
V: TRBV6-6
J: TRBJ2-3
CDR3: CASTYPGGGTDTQYF
DNA: TGTGCCAGCACCTATCCCGGGGGTGGGACAGATACGCAGTATTTT

size: -
D: -
V: TRBV23-1
J: TRBJ1-5
CDR3: CASKSGTRVYSNQPQHF
DNA: TGCGCCAGCAAGTCCGGGACAAGGGTTTATAGCAATCAGCCCCAGCATTTT